This is a list of T cell receptor beta chains from one sample in a study of regulatory T cells in long-lasting Graves disease. TCRdb re-called the multiplex PCR reads with MiXCR, one entry per CDR3 protein. Counted here are more than 400,000 distinct CDR3 sequences, roughly 15% occurring once; the ten biggest clones make up roughly 10%. The sample was also linked to a second study, of T cells in Graves' hyperthyroidism and ophthalmopathy.

The input for sequencing was peripheral blood mononuclear cells (PBMCs), taken at new diagnosis, from a patient treated with antithyroid drugs. The receptor source for this set is a woman aged 25 to 45 with Graves disease. CDR3s include the opening cysteine and the closing phenylalanine or tryptophan. Each record gives: CDR3 DNA, CDR3 protein, V gene, clone size, D gene, J gene, CDR3 length. D genes are given only for firm matches. Where a row states a size, it is once, few, many or the class of an expanded clone; other rows omit it.

DNA: TGTGCCAGCAGCACAGATCCTATGACAGGGGGGGGTAATTCACCCCTCCACTTT
CDR3: CASSTDPMTGGGNSPLHF
V: TRBV6-1
size: few
D: TRBD1
J: TRBJ1-6
length: 18

DNA: TGTGCCAGCGGGGTTGGGGGACAGGGGGCCTTCGAGCAGTACTTC
CDR3: CASGVGGQGAFEQYF
V: TRBV28
size: many
D: TRBD1
J: TRBJ2-7
length: 15

DNA: TGTGCCAGCAGTCGTGGGAACACAGATACGCAGTATTTT
CDR3: CASSRGNTDTQYF
V: TRBV6-1
size: many
D: .
J: TRBJ2-3
length: 13

DNA: TGCGCCAGCAGCCAAGGTAGCGGGGCGGAGTTCTTC
CDR3: CASSQGSGAEFF
V: TRBV4-1
size: .
D: TRBD2
J: TRBJ2-1
length: 12

DNA: TGTGCCAGCTCGGGGCAGGGGGGAAGAACGCAGTATTTT
CDR3: CASSGQGGRTQYF
V: TRBV6-1
size: few
D: .
J: TRBJ2-3
length: 13

DNA: TGTGCCAGCAGTCGACCAAACGCAAAGACCCAGTACTTC
CDR3: CASSRPNAKTQYF
V: TRBV6-1
size: many
D: .
J: TRBJ2-5
length: 13

DNA: TGTGCCAGCAGACTTGGAGACAAGTACGAGCAGTACTTC
CDR3: CASRLGDKYEQYF
V: TRBV27
size: many
D: .
J: TRBJ2-7
length: 13

DNA: TGTGCCAGCAGTTACCAAAGCAGGGCACCAGCTTTCTTT
CDR3: CASSYQSRAPAFF
V: TRBV6-5
size: few
D: .
J: TRBJ1-1
length: 13

DNA: TGTGCCAGCAGCTTCATTGGACAGGAGGGTGGCTACACCTTC
CDR3: CASSFIGQEGGYTF
V: TRBV7-9
size: many
D: TRBD1
J: TRBJ1-2
length: 14

DNA: TGTGCCAGCTCACCTGTCAGGGATAGCCAAGAGACCCAGTACTTC
CDR3: CASSPVRDSQETQYF
V: TRBV18
size: many
D: .
J: TRBJ2-5
length: 15